A single TCR beta chain is shown here with its context. Its antigen is not known. The data were taken from a study of CD8 T cells in ankylosing spondylitis. General study points: Previously reported in reactive arthritis synovial fluid and blood were some of the motif variants. Disease-linked clones reportedly concentrated significantly in matched ankylosing spondylitis synovial fluid. In ankylosing spondylitis blood, a motif of roughly eight highly homologous TCR beta variants appeared characteristic.

The CDR3 has 13 amino acids. V lost 4 bases to trimming and J lost 6 bases, with 10 bases between them. MiXCR, run by TCRdb on the 5' RACE reads, gives a single entry per CDR3 protein. The data contain 350,000 or so distinct CDR3 sequences, 6.5% to 10% of them singletons. This chain uses TRBV12-3 or TRBV12-4 with TRBJ1-5, with a tentative D call TRBD1 (6 bases). Sequencing was done on a sample of blood, either unsorted or a sorted T cell fraction (not recorded which). The receptor was isolated from a male donor with ankylosing spondylitis. CDR3 nucleotides: TGTGCCAGCAGTTCGGACAGCTTTCAGCCCCAGCATTTT. It yields the protein CASSSDSFQPQHF.